The source of this TCR beta chain is a study of molecular identifiers for immune sequencing clone quantification. The CDR3 loop spans 10 amino acids. Germline CDR1 reads MDHEN; CDR2 reads SYDVKM. With 5 bases removed from V and 7 bases from J, the gap between germline ends came to 5 bases. This clonotype was counted at least ten times. TCRdb passed the PCR reads through MiXCR, listing each CDR3 protein once. The table has 15,000 to 20,000 distinct CDR3 sequences, 20% to 25% seen once. The rearrangement uses TRBV28 and TRBJ2-5, with D hard to call. This receptor was identified in a human donor in good health. Some libraries in this study had Jurkat cell RNA spiked in. What was sequenced was naive CD8+ T cells from blood, with Jurkat cell RNA spiked in. Stated subset: FACS-sorted CD8+CD4-CCR7+CD45RA+ naive T cells. The DNA of the CDR3 is TGTGCCAGCAGTAGAGGGACCCAGTACTTC. This sequence encodes CASSRGTQYF.